Shown below are 26 T cell receptor beta chains from a single sample sequenced in a study of T cell responses to AZD1222 COVID-19 vaccine. Profiled with immunoSEQ multiplex PCR; TCRdb holds only in-frame clones, not every one. The profile covers under 140,000 clones, with about nine tenths appearing a single time and 2% to 3% taken by the ten largest. Sequencing was performed on peripheral blood, taken 28 days after the second AZD1222 dose. These receptors were collected from an adult who received the AZD1222 COVID-19 vaccine.

This clone was counted only a few times. The chain uses TRBV5-6 and TRBJ1-1; D call uncertain. Germline-derived CDR1 and CDR2 are SGHDT and YYEEEE. The CDR3 runs 13 residues. With 0 bases removed from V and 5 bases from J, the gap between germline ends came to 8 bases. In DNA form, the CDR3 reads TGTGCCAGCAGCTTGGTAACACGAACTGAAGCTTTCTTT. As protein: CASSLVTRTEAFF.

The V call is TRBV3-1 (or the pseudogene TRBV3-2), the J call TRBJ1-6; 8 bases map to TRBD1. Trimming removed 4 bases from V and 5 bases from J; junction bases left unmatched: 1. The germline CDR1 and CDR2 sequences are LGHDT and YNNKEL (reference sequence). This CDR3 is 14 amino acids long. The CDR3 loop reads CASSLTGDNSPLHF. CDR3 DNA sequence: TGTGCCAGCAGCCTGACAGGGGATAATTCACCCCTCCACTTT.

As regards this clone: Germline and junction disagree at one end, which may indicate a read error. This rearrangement joins TRBV7-6 to TRBJ2-2; 10 nucleotides agree with TRBD2. Per germline, CDR1 SGHVS and CDR2 FNYEAQ. There are 18 residues in the CDR3. The CDR3 sequence: CASSLAGTSAGNAGELFF. CDR3 bases: TGTGCCAGCAGCTTAGCCGGGACTAGCGCCGGGAACGCCGGGGAGCTGTTTTTT.

The V and J genes are TRBV15 and TRBJ2-7; D is possibly TRBD1 (5 bases). The CDR3 runs 18 residues. Germline loops: CDR1 LNHNV, CDR2 YYDKDF (reference sequence). V was trimmed by 0 bases and J by 2 bases, leaving 20 bases between them. CDR3 DNA sequence: TGTGCCACCAGCAGAGATCCCTCCTACAGACAGAGACCCTACGAGCAGTACTTC. This codes for CATSRDPSYRQRPYEQYF. Drawing the rest from reference TRBV15 and TRBJ2-7, the complete variable domain is DAMVIQNPRYQVTQFGKPVTLSCSQTLNHNVMYWYQQKSSQAPKLLFHYYDKDFNNEADTPDNFQSRRPNTSFCFLDIRSPGLGDTAMYLCATSRDPSYRQRPYEQYFGPGTRLTVT.

V gene TRBV7-8 combines with J gene TRBJ1-5; D possibly corresponds to TRBD1 (5 bases). The CDR3 extends over 15 amino acids. Germline V gene sequence: CDR1 SGHVS, CDR2 FQNEAQ. Trimming shortened V by 5 bases and J by 4 bases, and 15 bases separated the two germline ends. The DNA of the CDR3 is TGTGCCAGCAGCCTTTCGACAGAAACTAATCAGCCCCAGCATTTT. It translates to CASSLSTETNQPQHF.

V is TRBV24-1 and J is TRBJ2-1; either TRBD1 or TRBD2 may fit D (5 bases each). Germline V gives CDR1 KGHDR, CDR2 SFDVKD. The CDR3 has 15 amino acids. Trimming pared 4 bases from V and 7 bases from J, leaving 16 bases between. The CDR3 loop is CATSEGTLWKNEQFF. For the CDR3, the DNA is TGTGCCACCAGTGAAGGGACCCTCTGGAAAAATGAGCAGTTCTTC.

The chain uses TRBV12-3 or TRBV12-4 and TRBJ2-2; D remains ambiguous. Trimming removed 6 bases at V and 5 bases at J, with 4 bases between. This CDR3 is built from 11 residues. CDR3 nucleotide sequence: TGTGCCAGCAGCGCAACCGGGGAGCTGTTTTTT. Translating it yields CASSATGELFF.

The V call is TRBV28, the J call TRBJ1-1; 9 bases are a match to TRBD1. Germline lookup yields CDR1 MDHEN and CDR2 SYDVKM. The length of the CDR3 is 14 residues. Trimming cost V 2 bases and J 7 bases; bases outside gene matches: 5. CDR3 protein: CASSLTGGALEAFF. The CDR3 DNA reads TGTGCCAGCAGTTTAACAGGGGGCGCCCTTGAAGCTTTCTTT.

Judged by abundance, this clone is medium-sized. The chain links TRBV27 to TRBJ2-7; D remains ambiguous. Deletions cut 6 bases from V and 2 bases from J, with 11 bases between. Germline CDR1 reads MNHEY; CDR2 reads SMNVEV (reference sequence). The CDR3 sequence is 13 residues long. The CDR3 region is CASSQHATYEQYF. The DNA of the CDR3 is TGTGCCAGCAGCCAGCACGCGACCTACGAGCAGTACTTC.

J is TRBJ2-1 and V is TRBV6-4, with D uncertain. Germline V lookup: CDR1 MRHNA, CDR2 SNTAGT. Trimming took off 4 bases at V and 15 bases at J, with 19 bases between the two ends. The CDR3 length is 13 residues. CDR3 residues: CASSVGPDLPTFF. The CDR3 DNA sequence: TGTGCCAGCAGTGTCGGACCCGACCTACCTACGTTCTTC.

The rearrangement links TRBV4-2 to TRBJ1-1, with 7 bases lining up with TRBD1. The V and J ends lost 4 bases and 10 bases, in that order; junction bases with no gene match: 9. Per germline, CDR1 LGHNA and CDR2 YNFKEQ. The CDR3 has 13 residues. This CDR3 reads CASSPDRDRVAFF. DNA for the CDR3: TGTGCCAGCAGCCCCGACAGGGATCGGGTAGCTTTCTTT.

The chain joins TRBV18 to TRBJ2-4; the D is unclear. Germline V gives CDR1 KGHSH, CDR2 LQKENI. The CDR3 totals 14 residues. V shed 1 base and J shed 5 bases, with 9 bases lying between them. The chain's CDR3 is CASSPRAVENIQYF. DNA for the CDR3: TGTGCCAGCTCACCACGGGCAGTCGAAAACATTCAGTACTTC.

The genes are TRBV28 and TRBJ1-2; possibly TRBD1 for D (5 bases). Germline CDR1 and CDR2: MDHEN and SYDVKM. The V end was cut by 8 bases, the J end by 4 bases, with 17 bases between. The CDR3 covers 14 residues. CDR3 region: CASGSEGVGYGYTF. The CDR3 DNA sequence: TGTGCCAGCGGAAGTGAAGGGGTAGGCTATGGCTACACCTTC.

The rearrangement links TRBV21-1 to TRBJ1-1; TRBD1 is taken as the D call from the table, unchecked against the DNA. TRBV21-1 is shown as a pseudogene. The CDR3 extends over 16 amino acids. The CDR3 nucleotides are TGTGCCAGCAGCGAACCGGGACAGGGGACCAACACTGAAGCTTTCTTT. It yields the protein CASSEPGQGTNTEAFF.

The chain is built from TRBV5-1 and TRBJ1-3; D gene unclear. The CDR3 consists of 15 residues. V lost 0 bases and J 0 bases, leaving 7 bases between the germline ends. Germline CDR1 and CDR2: SGHRS and YFSETQ. In DNA, the CDR3 is TGCGCCAGCAGCTTGGGGACGGACTCTGGAAACACCATATATTTT. Translating gives CASSLGTDSGNTIYF.

V is TRBV6-2 or TRBV6-3 and J is TRBJ1-1; D may be TRBD1 (6 bases). The V end was cut by 6 bases, the J end by 1 base, with 15 bases between. CDR3 size: 15 residues. Germline CDR1 is MNHEY and CDR2 is SVGEGT. This chain's CDR3 is CASSPWGQSNTEAFF. The CDR3 DNA reads as TGTGCCAGCAGCCCCTGGGGGCAATCGAACACTGAAGCTTTCTTT.

J is TRBJ2-5 and V is TRBV3-1 (or the pseudogene TRBV3-2); D possibly corresponds to TRBD2 (7 bases). Germline-derived CDR1 and CDR2 are LGHDT and YNNKEL (reference sequence). The CDR3 is 18 amino acids. Trimming pared 0 bases from V and 1 base from J, leaving 18 bases between. The DNA for the CDR3 is TGTGCCAGCAGCCAAGATCCCTACGGGGCGGGGGCCCAAGAGACCCAGTACTTC. Protein product: CASSQDPYGAGAQETQYF.

CDR3: CATSRQGGSEKLFF. DNA of the CDR3: TGTGCCACCAGTAGACAGGGTGGGAGTGAAAAACTGTTTTTT. This chain uses TRBV15 with TRBJ1-4, with TRBD1 matching 7 bases. J was trimmed by 7 bases and V by 6 bases; bases with no gene match: 8. In germline, CDR1 is LNHNV, CDR2 YYDKDF (reference sequence). The CDR3 is 14 amino acids. The complete variable domain, with remaining parts taken from reference TRBV15 and TRBJ1-4, reads DAMVIQNPRYQVTQFGKPVTLSCSQTLNHNVMYWYQQKSSQAPKLLFHYYDKDFNNEADTPDNFQSRRPNTSFCFLDIRSPGLGDTAMYLCATSRQGGSEKLFFGSGTQLSVL.

The chain has TRBV5-1 and TRBJ1-6, with 10 bases that match TRBD1. The CDR3 has 16 residues. CDR1 and CDR2 (germline): SGHRS, YFSETQ. V was clipped by 5 bases and J by 9 bases; unmatched bases: 11. The CDR3 DNA is TGCGCCAGCAGTAAAGCGACAGGGGGCCGGATTTCACCCCTCCACTTT. Translated: CASSKATGGRISPLHF. Looking up the rest from reference TRBV5-1 and TRBJ1-6 gives the full variable domain: KAGVTQTPRYLIKTRGQQVTLSCSPISGHRSVSWYQQTPGQGLQFLFEYFSETQRNKGNFPGRFSGRQFSNSRSEMNVSTLELGDSALYLCASSKATGGRISPLHFGNGTRLTVT.

The chain combines TRBV28 with TRBJ2-1; D possibly corresponds to TRBD2 (6 bases). The germline gives CDR1 MDHEN, CDR2 SYDVKM. This CDR3 is 16 amino acids long. V lost 5 bases and J 3 bases, leaving 17 bases between the germline ends. CDR3: CASSPGAAGNYNEQFF. The DNA for the CDR3 is TGTGCCAGCAGTCCCGGGGCAGCGGGTAACTACAATGAGCAGTTCTTC.

CDR3 loop: CASSSPGGANVLTF. The DNA for the CDR3 is TGTGCCAGCAGTTCCCCAGGTGGGGCCAACGTCCTGACTTTC. This rearrangement joins TRBV28 to TRBJ2-6; D ambiguous. The CDR3 extends over 14 amino acids. Germline loops: CDR1 MDHEN, CDR2 SYDVKM. V was pared by 4 bases and J by 3 bases, with 7 bases between.

The table lists this clone with a count of one. The chain recombines TRBV9 with TRBJ2-5, with D possibly matching TRBD2 (6 bases). Per germline, CDR1 SGDLS and CDR2 YYNGEE. CDR3 size: 16 residues. Trimming shortened V by 0 bases and J by 5 bases, and 17 bases separated the two germline ends. CDR3 residues: CASSVADSGGVETQYF. CDR3 nucleotide sequence: TGTGCCAGCAGCGTAGCCGACTCTGGCGGGGTGGAGACCCAGTACTTC.

The chain carries TRBV24-1 and TRBJ2-7; D is perhaps TRBD2 (6 bases). Germline V gene lookup returns CDR1 KGHDR and CDR2 SFDVKD. The CDR3 is 16 residues long. V lost 3 bases to trimming and J lost 2 bases, with 16 bases between them. The chain's CDR3 is CATSDPGDPNPYEQYF. The CDR3 DNA reads as TGTGCCACCAGTGATCCGGGGGACCCAAACCCCTACGAGCAGTACTTC.

The rearrangement links TRBV24-1 to TRBJ1-5, with D possibly matching TRBD1 (6 bases). The CDR3 is made up of 21 amino acids. V was trimmed by 0 bases and J by 0 bases, leaving 23 bases between them. CDR1 and CDR2 from the germline V gene are KGHDR and SFDVKD. DNA for the CDR3: TGTGCCACCAGTGATTTGCGACAAATAAGCTCAGGGGAAGGTAGCAATCAGCCCCAGCATTTT. It is translated as CATSDLRQISSGEGSNQPQHF.

This chain uses TRBV11-2 with TRBJ2-7, with D hard to call. Trimming stripped 5 bases from V and 6 bases from J, with 14 bases between. The CDR3 covers 13 residues. Germline CDR1 is SGHAT and CDR2 is FQNNGV. The CDR3 coding sequence is TGTGCCAGCAGCCCCAGACGGTTGGGCGAGCAGTACTTC. This sequence encodes CASSPRRLGEQYF.

This chain uses TRBV18 with TRBJ1-3; D is perhaps TRBD1 (6 bases). The V end was cut by 3 bases, the J end by 0 bases, with 9 bases between. The germline V gene encodes CDR1 KGHSH and CDR2 LQKENI. The CDR3 spans 15 residues. For the CDR3, the DNA is TGTGCCAGCTCACCTCGGACAGACTCTGGAAACACCATATATTTT. It translates to CASSPRTDSGNTIYF.